This passage covers 7 T cell receptor beta chains from one sample sequenced in a study of T-cell memory formation after mild COVID-19. One entry per CDR3 protein results from TCRdb running MiXCR on the 5' RACE reads. The sample holds about 320,000 distinct CDR3 sequences, roughly 13% seen once. Sample: PBMCs or a T cell subset sorted from them (not recorded which). Receptors were obtained from a man aged 18 to 30 who had mild COVID-19 (a few samples of this study predate the infection). Cell type and time point are not known.

The chain carries TRBV11-2 and TRBJ2-2; 7 bases are shared with TRBD2. In germline, CDR1 is SGHAT, CDR2 FQNNGV. V lost 5 bases to trimming and J lost 6 bases; unmatched junction nucleotides: 12. This CDR3 contains 16 residues. The CDR3 DNA follows: TGTGCCAGCAGCCCCCTCAGCGGGAAGGGAGCCGGGGAGCTGTTTTTT. Amino acid sequence: CASSPLSGKGAGELFF.

The CDR3 sequence is CASSENGTGGYEQYV. The CDR3 coding sequence is TGTGCCAGCAGTGAGAATGGGACAGGGGGCTACGAGCAGTACGTC. The J gene is TRBJ2-7, the V gene TRBV6-1, with TRBD1 matching 11 bases. J lost 3 bases, V lost 3 bases, and 4 bases had no gene match. The CDR3 is made up of 15 amino acids. Per germline, CDR1 MNHNS and CDR2 SASEGT.

This clonotype was counted at least ten times. The J gene is TRBJ2-1, the V gene TRBV7-9; possibly TRBD1 for D (8 bases). Germline CDR1 SEHNR, CDR2 FQNEAQ (reference sequence). Trimming took off 2 bases at V and 7 bases at J, with 15 bases between the two ends. The CDR3 covers 15 residues. CDR3 coding DNA: TGTGCCAGCAGCTTATTACAGGGGGGGAAGAATGAGCAGTTCTTC. Its translation is CASSLLQGGKNEQFF.

This clonotype has a handful of counts. This CDR3 reads CASSFSGTGLPEQYF. In DNA form, the CDR3 reads TGTGCCAGCAGCTTCTCCGGGACAGGGCTCCCCGAGCAGTACTTC. V gene TRBV7-9 combines with J gene TRBJ2-7; 9 nucleotides match TRBD1. Germline V gene lookup returns CDR1 SEHNR and CDR2 FQNEAQ (reference sequence). V gave up 3 bases and J gave up 6 bases; unmatched junction bases: 9. The CDR3 loop spans 15 amino acids.

This clonotype turned up a few times. The J gene is TRBJ2-1, the V gene TRBV6-2 or TRBV6-3; 10 bases are shared with TRBD2. Germline CDR1 is MNHEY and CDR2 is SVGEGT. After removal of 6 bases from V and 6 bases from J, the junction contained 8 bases not matched to a gene. The CDR3 consists of 15 residues. The CDR3 loop reads CASRSSGGPVNEQFF. The CDR3 bases are TGTGCCAGCAGATCTAGCGGGGGCCCAGTCAATGAGCAGTTCTTC.

This clonotype has ten or more counts. The genes are TRBV7-8 and TRBJ2-7; D is undetermined. Germline assignment: CDR1 SGHVS and CDR2 FQNEAQ. V was cut by 2 bases and J by 2 bases, with 4 bases left in between. There are 12 residues in the CDR3. CDR3 loop: CASSLPPYEQYF. In DNA, the CDR3 is TGTGCCAGCAGCTTACCACCCTACGAGCAGTACTTC.

This clonotype was detected only once. The genes are TRBV6-5 and TRBJ2-1, with 11 bases identical to TRBD2. The germline V gene encodes CDR1 MNHEY and CDR2 SVGAGI. CDR3 length: 13 residues. J gave up 13 bases and V 2 bases, and 4 bases lay outside the gene matches. In DNA, the CDR3 is TGTGCCAGCAGTTACCAACTAGCGGGGGCCCAGTTCTTC. Translating gives CASSYQLAGAQFF.